This T cell receptor beta chain was retrieved from a study of T-cell reconstitution after alpha-beta-depleted transplantation in children. Notes on this clonotype: Its cognate antigen is unknown.

The CDR3 consists of 14 residues. Germline V lookup: CDR1 LGHDT, CDR2 YNNKEL (reference sequence). Trimming took 1 base from V and 4 from J, leaving 10 bases between them. Broader study findings: Several hundred expanded graft clones reportedly were the source of alpha-beta T cells about two months after transplant. At the one-year point after transplant, T-cell counts and TCRbeta diversity were found to come mostly from T cells that had been newly produced. Surviving thymic progenitors and recipient T cells were the source of high TCRbeta diversity at day 60 in some patients.

Library preparation (for TCRbeta) was performed with unique molecular identifiers. TCRdb processed the PCR reads anew with MiXCR; each CDR3 protein has one entry. The sample shows over 200,000 distinct CDR3 sequences, approximately 15% of them seen only once. The chain is built from TRBV3-1 and TRBJ1-1; D possibly corresponds to TRBD1 (5 bases). The clonotype originates from a male patient aged 2 to 10 who had a stem cell transplant for acute lymphoblastic leukemia, so the T cells may come from the graft donor. This material consisted of PBMCs, mostly from graft donor cells, taken 360 days after TCRalphabeta/CD19-depleted stem cell transplant. This chain's CDR3 is CASSQGGPVTEAFF. The CDR3 DNA sequence: TGTGCCAGCAGCCAAGGGGGACCCGTCACTGAAGCTTTCTTT.